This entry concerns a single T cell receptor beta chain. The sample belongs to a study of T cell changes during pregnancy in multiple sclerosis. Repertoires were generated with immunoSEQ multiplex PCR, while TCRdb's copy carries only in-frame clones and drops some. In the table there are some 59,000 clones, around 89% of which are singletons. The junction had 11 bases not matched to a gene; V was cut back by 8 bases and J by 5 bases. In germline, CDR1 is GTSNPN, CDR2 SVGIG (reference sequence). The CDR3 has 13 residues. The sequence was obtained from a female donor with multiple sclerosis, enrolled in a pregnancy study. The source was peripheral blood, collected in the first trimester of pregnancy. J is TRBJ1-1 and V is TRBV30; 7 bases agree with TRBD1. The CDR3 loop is CAQRTGSGTEAFF. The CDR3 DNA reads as TGTGCCCAACGGACAGGTTCAGGGACTGAAGCTTTCTTT.